This TCR beta chain emerged from a study of tumor-infiltrating lymphocytes in glioblastoma multiforme. Overall study findings and caveats: Functional subtype sorting of these T cells was not performed.

This CDR3 comprises 18 residues. Looked up from germline, CDR1 is MGHRA and CDR2 is YSYEKL. Points on this clonotype: No antigen is known for it. One end of the junction fails to match germline, which may point to a read error.

Three nested ARM-PCR rounds with V-beta and C-beta primers built TCRB libraries. A C-beta primer primed TCRB cDNA from approximately 0.5 ug RNA. MiXCR, applied by TCRdb to the multiplex PCR reads, yields one record per CDR3 protein. The profile shows about 8,400 distinct CDR3 sequences, about 74% of them singletons. The TCR originated in a male donor with glioblastoma. The sample comprised brain tumor tissue. The rearrangement uses TRBV4-1 and TRBJ2-7; TRBD2 matches at 11 bases. CDR3 sequence (DNA): TGCGCCAGCAGCCACGTTGCGGGACTAGCGGCCAGCTCCTACAAGCAGTACTTC. Its protein product is CASSHVAGLAASSYKQYF.